This T cell receptor beta chain was sequenced in a study of blood T cell repertoires in COVID-19. The wider study: COVID-19 samples, acute and convalescent, were from the United States, Italy and Spain.

This CDR3 comprises 14 residues. The V and J ends lost 5 bases and 5 bases, in that order; junction bases with no gene match: 8. The germline V gene has CDR1 SGHTA and CDR2 FQGNSA. How the authors handled the data: Reference gene primers were amplified, and this amplification served to estimate nucleated cell counts. Clones were read by immunoSEQ multiplex PCR, and TCRdb kept only the in-frame ones, dropping some. For V, J and clone size, that table is used; D and trimming come from the DNA. The table includes 97,000 or so clones, approximately 80% detected once. This clone was seen more than once but under ten times.

The material sequenced was peripheral blood. This TCR was recovered from a man in his sixties with acute or convalescent COVID-19. The chain links TRBV7-2 to TRBJ1-2; the match to TRBD1 covers 7 bases. The CDR3 nucleotides are TGTGCCAGCAGCCCCAGGGGGGCAATGTATGGCTACACCTTC. Its translation is CASSPRGAMYGYTF.